Shown below are 19 T cell receptor beta chains from a single sample sequenced in a study of T cell repertoires in cytomegalovirus infection. No antigens are known for them. TCRdb reprocessed the reads with MiXCR, giving one entry per CDR3 protein. The sample lists about half a million distinct CDR3 sequences; 30% to 40% were seen once. Sequenced here: cultured PBMCs, sampled from culture after CMV antigen stimulation. The source of these receptors is a human donor in good health (CMV status not recorded). Some clones in this sample may be carry-over from other donors' samples.

The chain is built from TRBV6-1 and TRBJ1-1; the match to TRBD1 covers 8 bases. This CDR3 region has 12 residues. V was pared by 5 bases and J by 10 bases, with 6 bases of the junction left unmatched. The germline V gene has CDR1 MNHNS and CDR2 SASEGT. This chain's CDR3 is CASSFDRGSAFF. CDR3 nucleotide sequence: TGTGCCAGCAGTTTCGACAGGGGTTCAGCTTTCTTT.

This chain connects TRBV11-2 to TRBJ2-2; D ambiguous. The CDR3 consists of 13 residues. Trimming shortened V by 4 bases and J by 13 bases, and 16 bases separated the two germline ends. Looked up from germline, CDR1 is SGHAT and CDR2 is FQNNGV. CDR3 DNA sequence: TGTGCCAGCAGCTCCATTGTACGGATGGGGCTGTTTTTT. Residues: CASSSIVRMGLFF.

The V call is TRBV6-2 or TRBV6-3, the J call TRBJ2-1; D gene ambiguous. Trimming took off 3 bases at V and 1 base at J, with 10 bases between the two ends. Germline V gene lookup returns CDR1 MNHEY and CDR2 SVGEGT. The CDR3 is 15 residues long. CDR3 sequence: CASSYVAYSYNEQFF. For the CDR3, the DNA is TGTGCCAGCAGTTATGTAGCCTATTCCTACAATGAGCAGTTCTTC.

J is TRBJ1-1 and V is TRBV12-3 or TRBV12-4; no clear D gene. The CDR3 consists of 13 residues. The V end was cut by 4 bases, the J end by 5 bases, with 11 bases between. CDR3: CASSWEGRTEAFF. As DNA, the CDR3 is TGTGCCAGCAGTTGGGAGGGCCGTACTGAAGCTTTCTTT.

This clonotype showed up just a few times. The J gene is TRBJ1-3, the V gene TRBV28; 7 bases are shared with TRBD1. Unmatched junction bases numbered 9, after V lost 3 bases and J lost 1 base. CDR3 size: 17 residues. CDR1 and CDR2 (germline): MDHEN, SYDVKM. Here the CDR3 reads CASSFRRQGLSGNTIYF. DNA for the CDR3: TGTGCCAGCAGTTTCCGCAGACAGGGCCTATCTGGAAACACCATATATTTT.

The genes are TRBV4-3 and TRBJ1-4; D is ambiguous. From germline, CDR1 is LGHNA and CDR2 YSLEER. V lost 0 bases to trimming and J lost 0 bases, with 5 bases between them. The CDR3 spans 15 residues. The CDR3 coding sequence is TGCGCCAGCAGCCAAGAAGGAGCAACTAATGAAAAACTGTTTTTT. This sequence encodes CASSQEGATNEKLFF.

The rearrangement joins TRBV5-4 to TRBJ1-4; a weak D match, TRBD1 (5 bases). Trimming removed 4 bases at V and 8 bases at J, with 15 bases between. The CDR3 totals 14 residues. Germline values: CDR1 SGHNT, CDR2 YYREEE (reference sequence). This CDR3 reads CASSQVGRGEKLFF. CDR3 DNA: TGTGCCAGCAGCCAAGTGGGACGGGGAGAAAAACTGTTTTTT.

This clonotype has only a few counts. The chain combines TRBV19 with TRBJ2-1; 9 bases are shared with TRBD2. Germline V gene lookup returns CDR1 LNHDA and CDR2 SQIVND (reference sequence). V lost 1 base and J lost 0; bases outside the gene matches: 10. The CDR3 runs to 19 residues. CDR3 coding DNA: TGTGCCAGTAGTATAGGTGGAGCGGGAGGAATCAGCTCCTACAATGAGCAGTTCTTC. The encoded protein is CASSIGGAGGISSYNEQFF.

This chain connects TRBV6-2 or TRBV6-3 to TRBJ2-1; 8 bases align to TRBD2. Germline CDR1 is MNHEY and CDR2 is SVGEGT. V shed 4 bases and J 6 bases; nucleotides not matched to a gene: 5. This CDR3 region has 14 residues. The CDR3 coding sequence is TGTGCCAGCAGTTTAAGCGGGAGTCTCAATGAGCAGTTCTTC. Its translation: CASSLSGSLNEQFF.

This clonotype has a handful of counts. The chain carries TRBV12-3 or TRBV12-4 and TRBJ2-7; TRBD1 aligns across 8 bases. The CDR3 length is 14 residues. V shed 3 bases, J shed 3 bases, and the junction held 4 bases outside the gene matches. As DNA, the CDR3 is TGTGCCAGCAGTTTGGGACAGGAAAACTACGAGCAGTACGTC. This translates into CASSLGQENYEQYV.

Notes on this clonotype: One end of the junction varies from germline; a read error may be responsible. V usage is TRBV11-2 and J usage is TRBJ1-3; 7 bases agree with TRBD1. CDR1 and CDR2 (germline): SGHAT, FQNNGV. The CDR3 totals 15 residues. The CDR3 DNA follows: TGTGCCAGCAGCGTAGACAGGGTACGAGGAAACACCATATATTTT. The encoded protein is CASSVDRVRGNTIYF.

The chain is built from TRBV3-1 and TRBJ2-1; D might be TRBD2 (6 bases). V dropped 5 bases and J dropped 9 bases, with 11 bases sitting between them. Per the germline V gene, CDR1 is LGHDT and CDR2 is YNNKEL (reference sequence). This CDR3 contains 12 residues. This chain's CDR3 is CASSEYSGEQFF. CDR3 DNA: TGTGCCAGCAGCGAATATAGCGGTGAGCAGTTCTTC.

The chain is built from TRBV14 and TRBJ2-1; 7 nucleotides match TRBD2. Germline V gene sequence: CDR1 SGHDN, CDR2 FVKESK. This CDR3 has 13 residues. The trim removed 6 bases at V and 9 bases at J, leaving 8 bases unmatched. The CDR3: CASSYGPGGEQFF. The CDR3 nucleotides read TGTGCCAGCAGTTACGGCCCGGGGGGTGAGCAGTTCTTC.

This clonotype was seen a few times. This chain connects TRBV7-2 to TRBJ1-1; D uncertain. Trimming removed 2 bases at V and 11 bases at J, with 15 bases between. CDR3 length: 13 residues. Germline values: CDR1 SGHTA, CDR2 FQGNSA. The DNA of the CDR3 is TGTGCCAGCAGCTTATCTGGGCCCCGGGCGGCTTTCTTT. Residues: CASSLSGPRAAFF.

This clonotype has just a few counts. J is TRBJ2-3 and V is TRBV5-6; a possible D gene is TRBD2 (5 bases). Germline CDR1 reads SGHDT; CDR2 reads YYEEEE. The CDR3 runs to 16 residues. V was shortened by 0 bases and J by 3 bases, with 14 bases between the two germline ends. The CDR3 sequence: CASSLEILARTDTQYF. Here the CDR3 DNA reads TGTGCCAGCAGCTTGGAGATTCTAGCTAGGACAGATACGCAGTATTTT.

This chain links TRBV6-2 or TRBV6-3 with TRBJ2-2; 7 positions match TRBD2. The CDR3 is made up of 17 amino acids. V lost 7 bases and J lost 5; bases outside the gene matches: 16. The germline V gene encodes CDR1 MNHEY and CDR2 SVGEGT. In nucleotides, the CDR3 is TGTGCCAGCACGGATCTGTACCGAAGTAGCGGGACCGGGGAGCTGTTTTTT. This translates into CASTDLYRSSGTGELFF.

This chain joins TRBV7-9 and TRBJ1-5; a weak D match, TRBD1 (5 bases). The CDR3 loop spans 13 amino acids. V was pared by 4 bases and J by 5 bases, with 9 bases between. Germline V lookup: CDR1 SEHNR, CDR2 FQNEAQ (reference sequence). In DNA, the CDR3 is TGTGCCAGCAGCTCAACAGGTTATCAGCCCCAGCATTTT. Amino acids: CASSSTGYQPQHF.

CDR3 nucleotides: TGTGCCAGCAGTTTTTCCCTTGCTGCGAATCAGCCCCAGCATTTT. Protein: CASSFSLAANQPQHF. The chain links TRBV12-3 or TRBV12-4 to TRBJ1-5, with D unresolved. Trimming stripped 3 bases from V and 4 bases from J, with 13 bases between. The CDR3 runs 15 residues.

This clonotype was detected only a few times. The chain employs TRBV7-2 and TRBJ1-3, with 10 bases lining up with TRBD1. The J segment lost 2 bases and the V segment lost 0 bases, leaving 4 bases of the junction unmatched. The CDR3 is 17 amino acids. CDR1 SGHTA and CDR2 FQGNSA come from the germline V gene. This CDR3 is CASSLAPGTGAGNTIYF. The CDR3 bases are TGTGCCAGCAGCTTAGCCCCCGGGACAGGGGCTGGAAACACCATATATTTT.